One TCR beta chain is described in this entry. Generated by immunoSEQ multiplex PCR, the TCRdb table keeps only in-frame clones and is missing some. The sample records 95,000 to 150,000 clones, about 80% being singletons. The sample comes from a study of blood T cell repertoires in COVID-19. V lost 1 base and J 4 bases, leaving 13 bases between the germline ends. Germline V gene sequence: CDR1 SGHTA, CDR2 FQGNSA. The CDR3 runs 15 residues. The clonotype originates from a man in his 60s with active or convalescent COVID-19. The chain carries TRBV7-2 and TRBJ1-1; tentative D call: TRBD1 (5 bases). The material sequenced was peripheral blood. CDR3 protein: CASSLVGGTSTEAFF. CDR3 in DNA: TGTGCCAGCAGCTTAGTGGGGGGAACTAGCACTGAAGCTTTCTTT.